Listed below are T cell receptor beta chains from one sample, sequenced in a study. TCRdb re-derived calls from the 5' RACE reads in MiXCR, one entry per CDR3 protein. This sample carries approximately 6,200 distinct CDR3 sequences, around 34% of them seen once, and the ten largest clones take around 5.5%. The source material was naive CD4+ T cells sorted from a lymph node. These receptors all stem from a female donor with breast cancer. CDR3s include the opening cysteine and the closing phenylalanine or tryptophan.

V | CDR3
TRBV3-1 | CASSQDPSIIRVFF
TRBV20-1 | CSTKQGAGYEQSF
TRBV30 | CAWSLSWDPGTEAFF
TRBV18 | CASGTENTGELFF
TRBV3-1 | CASSLPQETQYF
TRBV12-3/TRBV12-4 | CASSPPGTVGNTIYF
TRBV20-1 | CSARDGGRTATEKREQYF
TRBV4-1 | CTSSPLWIPGNQPQHF
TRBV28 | CASSLGALGANVLTF
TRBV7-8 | CASSPETGGWGQYF
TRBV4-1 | CASSQDPAQLPYEQYF
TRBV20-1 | CSARGSRRVSGNTIYF
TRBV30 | CAWTRGRRSTGELFF
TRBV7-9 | CASSPYRSTNEKLFF
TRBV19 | CASSITGTANTGELFF
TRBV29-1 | CSVAVSTDTQYF
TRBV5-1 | CASSFETGGYGYTF
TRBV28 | CASSSGEETQYF
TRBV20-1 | CSARPLVMREGHNEQFF
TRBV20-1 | CSARGTSGRYQETQYF
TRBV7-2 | CASSLKQGVGELFF
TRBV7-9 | CASSLGGRRGNEQFF
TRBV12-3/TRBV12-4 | CASSLTGISYEQYF
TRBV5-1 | CASSLAVSANTEAFF
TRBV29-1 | CSVEPQGSDTQYF
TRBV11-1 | CASSSSGRREQYF
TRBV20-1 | CSAAGGASLTDTQYF
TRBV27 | CASSRVGGSGNTICF
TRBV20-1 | CSASGSLGGSQYF
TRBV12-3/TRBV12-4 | CASSLEPGFPEKLFF
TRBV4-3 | CSSSQAGEGDTIYF
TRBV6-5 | CASSQGRSYGYTF
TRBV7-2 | CASTPPGDEQFF
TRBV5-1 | CASSYSGSGDTQYF
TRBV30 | CAWTRPGREKLFF
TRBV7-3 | CASSLAAQGLKTQYF
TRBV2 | CASVAVQETQYF
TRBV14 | CASSQARRDTQYF
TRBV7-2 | CASSRTGGNEQYF
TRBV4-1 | CASRQESRVNLSPLHF
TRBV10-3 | CAMGLAGGSGEQFF
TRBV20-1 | CSAAAHNNEQFF
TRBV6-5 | CASRGRAYELYF
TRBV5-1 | CASSSLEGEETQYF
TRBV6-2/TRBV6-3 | CASRDDGNQPQHF
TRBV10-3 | CAISGRGNTEAFF
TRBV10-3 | CAISGTSGSADTQYF
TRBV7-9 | CASSSRTSGGYEQFF
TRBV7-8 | CASSIRAANHQDGYTF
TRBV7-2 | CASSRDLGTGSDYGYTF
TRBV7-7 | CASSPGLAGTGELFF